The 23 T cell receptor beta chains below were found in one sample sequenced in a study of CD8+CD57+ T cells in acquired aplastic anemia (dated by TCRdb to the late 2010s). This sample was sequenced with an Illumina HiSeq 2000. Genomic DNA served as template for TCR beta VDJ combination and CDR3 sequence profiling. TCRdb applied fastp at Q25 and MiXCR to the public reads, then kept only in-frame beta chains. Duplicate CDR3 protein sequences are folded into a single record with the most common DNA and genes. The sample profile shows more than 250,000 distinct CDR3 sequences; approximately 57% of them were found once. The ten top clones hold 7.5% to 9% of the sample. Sequences were obtained from sorted CD4+, CD8+, or CD8+CD57+ T cells (not recorded which) from PBMCs. All receptors derive from a human donor with severe aplastic anemia or a healthy control (not recorded which).

The CDR3 region has the DNA TGTGCCAGCAGCCCCTTTTACCGGGACGGAGGTAAAGAGACCCAGTACTTC. It specifies CASSPFYRDGGKETQYF. The chain uses TRBV9 and TRBJ2-5; perhaps D is TRBD1 or TRBD2 (5 bases each). Germline V gives CDR1 SGDLS, CDR2 YYNGEE. This CDR3 is 17 amino acids long. Deletions cut 4 bases from V and 3 bases from J, with 22 bases between. Full variable domain (rest looked up from reference TRBV9 and TRBJ2-5): DSGVTQTPKHLITATGQRVTLRCSPRSGDLSVYWYQQSLDQGLQFLIQYYNGEERAKGNILERFSAQQFPDLHSELNLSSLELGDSALYFCASSPFYRDGGKETQYFGPGTRLLVL.

This chain connects TRBV20-1 to TRBJ2-3; 10 positions agree with TRBD2. The CDR3 spans 16 residues. With V trimmed by 5 bases and J by 0 bases, 8 bases remained unmatched. Germline V CDR1 and CDR2: DFQATT, SNEGSKA (reference sequence). CDR3: CSAAPLAGPSTDTQYF. Here the CDR3 DNA reads TGCAGTGCTGCTCCACTAGCGGGGCCTAGCACAGATACGCAGTATTTT.

The table lists this clonotype with a few counts. This may stem from a read error, because a much larger clone lies one nucleotide away. The chain links TRBV4-3 to TRBJ1-1; D remains ambiguous. CDR3 length equals 13 residues. Trimming cost V 0 bases and J 3 bases, with 5 bases left between them. Germline V gives CDR1 LGHNA, CDR2 YSLEER. The CDR3 sequence is CASSQDWYTEAFF. As DNA, the CDR3 is TGCGCCAGCAGCCAAGATTGGTACACTGAAGCTTTCTTT.

The chain employs TRBV20-1 and TRBJ2-5, with 7 bases identical to TRBD1. The DNA end is more similar to TRBJ2-7, so the J call may be wrong. Germline V gene sequence: CDR1 DFQATT, CDR2 SNEGSKA (reference sequence). The CDR3 runs to 11 residues. The CDR3 DNA is TGCAGTGCCACGACAGGGCGCGAGCAGTACTTC. It is translated as CSATTGREQYF.

V gene TRBV12-3 or TRBV12-4 combines with J gene TRBJ2-3; 13 nucleotides agree with TRBD2. The ends lost 5 bases at V and 11 bases at J; junction bases unmatched: 10. This CDR3 spans 15 amino acids. CDR3 nucleotides: TGTGCCAGCAGTGAACTAGCGGGGGGGCTTGGTGAGCAGTATTTT. Protein product: CASSELAGGLGEQYF.

This chain joins TRBV24-1 and TRBJ2-7; D possibly uses TRBD1 or TRBD2 (5 bases each). Germline V gene lookup returns CDR1 KGHDR and CDR2 SFDVKD. This CDR3 region has 11 residues. The germline V and J ends were trimmed by 5 bases and 8 bases, with 9 bases remaining between them. CDR3 sequence (DNA): TGTGCCACCAGTGTAGGGGAGCAGCAGTACTTC. Translated: CATSVGEQQYF.

This rearrangement joins TRBV19 to TRBJ1-1; no clear D. The V and J ends lost 2 bases and 1 base respectively, with 8 bases between them. Germline V lookup: CDR1 LNHDA, CDR2 SQIVND (reference sequence). The CDR3 has 14 residues. The CDR3: CASSIKGSNTEAFF. As DNA, the CDR3 is TGTGCCAGTAGTATAAAGGGTTCGAACACTGAAGCTTTCTTT.

V gene TRBV20-1 combines with J gene TRBJ2-7; 8 bases line up with TRBD2. V was pared by 3 bases and J by 5 bases, with 6 bases of the junction left unmatched. The CDR3 spans 13 residues. CDR1 DFQATT and CDR2 SNEGSKA come from the germline V gene (reference sequence). Here the CDR3 DNA reads TGCAGTGCTAGTAGGCGGGAGGCCCACGAGCAGTACTTC. Translated, it gives CSASRREAHEQYF.

This rearrangement joins TRBV5-1 to TRBJ2-2; 10 bases agree with TRBD1. With 2 bases clipped from V and 1 base from J, the junction kept 2 bases outside the gene matches. Germline lookup yields CDR1 SGHRS and CDR2 YFSETQ. The CDR3 totals 16 residues. The CDR3 coding sequence is TGCGCCAGCAGCTTTTGGACAGGGGGGAACACCGGGGAGCTGTTTTTT. This encodes CASSFWTGGNTGELFF. The full variable domain, completed using reference TRBV5-1 and TRBJ2-2, is KAGVTQTPRYLIKTRGQQVTLSCSPISGHRSVSWYQQTPGQGLQFLFEYFSETQRNKGNFPGRFSGRQFSNSRSEMNVSTLELGDSALYLCASSFWTGGNTGELFFGEGSRLTVL.

This clonotype was detected only a few times. The chain links TRBV7-9 to TRBJ1-4; 7 bases align to TRBD1. J was trimmed by 5 bases and V by 5 bases; bases with no gene match: 5. CDR1 is SEHNR and CDR2 is FQNEAQ in the germline V gene (reference sequence). CDR3 size: 14 residues. The CDR3 region is CASSPGGPNEKLFF. In DNA form, the CDR3 reads TGTGCCAGCAGCCCAGGGGGGCCCAATGAAAAACTGTTTTTT.

This chain connects TRBV7-8 to TRBJ2-7; D call uncertain. Trimming removed 9 bases from V and 4 bases from J, with 16 bases in between. The germline V gene encodes CDR1 SGHVS and CDR2 FQNEAQ. This CDR3 is 13 amino acids long. The CDR3 spells CASSIRSEYEQYF. CDR3 nucleotides: TGTGCCAGTAGTATAAGATCCGAATACGAGCAGTACTTC.

The chain has TRBV9 and TRBJ1-2, with unresolved D. Germline CDR1 and CDR2: SGDLS and YYNGEE. The CDR3 sequence is 13 residues long. V was clipped by 4 bases and J by 6 bases, with 13 bases between them. Here the CDR3 DNA reads TGTGCCAGCAGCCCTGCTGGCCTGGATGGCTACACCTTC. Protein product: CASSPAGLDGYTF.

The chain recombines TRBV19 with TRBJ2-1; no reliable D call. This CDR3 region has 11 residues. The germline V and J ends were trimmed by 2 bases and 10 bases, with 6 bases remaining between them. Looked up from germline, CDR1 is LNHDA and CDR2 is SQIVND (reference sequence). CDR3 DNA sequence: TGTGCCAGTAGTATACGAAACGAGCAGTTCTTC. Translated, it gives CASSIRNEQFF.

The chain carries TRBV10-3 and TRBJ2-7; tentative D call: TRBD1 (6 bases). The germline V gene has CDR1 ENHRY and CDR2 SYGVKD. The CDR3 spans 14 residues. V dropped 4 bases and J dropped 4 bases, with 14 bases sitting between them. The CDR3 DNA follows: TGTGCCATCAGTGGGACGGGACATCCTTACGAGCAGTACTTC. Amino acids: CAISGTGHPYEQYF.

This clonotype was recorded a few times. The CDR3 DNA reads TGCAGTGCTACCCGGACAGGTTTCTCCTACGAGCAGTACTTC. This sequence encodes CSATRTGFSYEQYF. The chain employs TRBV20-1 and TRBJ2-7; TRBD1 matches 7 bases. CDR3 size: 14 residues. Trimming at V came to 4 bases and at J to 0 bases, leaving 6 bases not matched to a gene. CDR1 is DFQATT and CDR2 is SNEGSKA in the germline V gene (reference sequence).

CDR3: CASSSGQHYEQYF. The DNA for the CDR3 is TGTGCCAGCAGCTCGGGACAGCACTACGAGCAGTACTTC. This chain links TRBV7-9 with TRBJ2-7, with 7 bases identical to TRBD1. Germline V lookup: CDR1 SEHNR, CDR2 FQNEAQ (reference sequence). V dropped 4 bases and J dropped 3; count of bases not matched to a gene: 3. The CDR3 consists of 13 residues.

The chain joins TRBV7-2 to TRBJ1-1; TRBD1 is a possible D gene (6 bases). There are 13 residues in the CDR3. The germline V gene encodes CDR1 SGHTA and CDR2 FQGNSA. The germline V and J ends were trimmed by 7 bases and 1 base, with 10 bases remaining between them. The CDR3 here is CASKMTGNTEAFF. CDR3 nucleotide sequence: TGTGCCAGCAAGATGACAGGGAACACTGAAGCTTTCTTT.

This clonotype appeared many times. The chain couples TRBV20-1 to TRBJ1-2; 7 bases are shared with TRBD1. The V gene end was trimmed by 6 bases and the J gene end by 0 bases; junction bases not matched to a gene: 7. Germline V gives CDR1 DFQATT, CDR2 SNEGSKA (reference sequence). The CDR3 covers 14 residues. In nucleotides, the CDR3 is TGCAGTGCCGTGGGACAGACTTCTAACTATGGCTACACCTTC. Translating gives CSAVGQTSNYGYTF.

The CDR3 here is CASSLQGTREKLFF. The CDR3 DNA reads as TGCGCCAGCAGCCTCCAGGGGACTCGTGAAAAACTGTTTTTT. The chain carries TRBV5-1 and TRBJ1-4; perhaps TRBD1 as D (6 bases). The CDR3 sequence is 14 residues long. CDR1 SGHRS and CDR2 YFSETQ come from the germline V gene. V lost 4 bases, J lost 7 bases, and 14 bases lay in between.

J is TRBJ1-6 and V is TRBV2, with 11 bases identical to TRBD1. Trimming took 7 bases from V and 7 from J; bases not matched to a gene: 3. The CDR3 sequence is 14 residues long. Per the germline V gene, CDR1 is SNHLY and CDR2 is FYNNEI. CDR3 in DNA: TGTGCCAGCAAGGACAGGGGGCAGAATTCACCCCTCCACTTT. Protein sequence: CASKDRGQNSPLHF.

This clonotype was detected only a few times. The chain combines TRBV24-1 with TRBJ1-1; 8 bases line up with TRBD1. Germline lookup yields CDR1 KGHDR and CDR2 SFDVKD. V shed 7 bases and J 4 bases; nucleotides not matched to a gene: 4. This CDR3 has 13 amino acids. The CDR3 sequence: CATRRGQGTEAFF. CDR3 DNA sequence: TGTGCCACCAGGCGAGGACAGGGCACTGAAGCTTTCTTT.

This sequence joins TRBV29-1 and TRBJ1-2; 7 nucleotides line up with TRBD1. The ends lost 7 bases at V and 7 bases at J; junction bases unmatched: 9. The germline V gene encodes CDR1 SQVTM and CDR2 ANQGSEA. The CDR3 sequence is 12 residues long. In nucleotides, the CDR3 is TGCAGCGGCATGCAGGGGGAAGTTGGCTACACCTTC. Amino acid sequence: CSGMQGEVGYTF.

The rearrangement links TRBV24-1 to TRBJ2-3; 8 bases line up with TRBD2. The CDR3 is 13 residues long. Looked up from germline, CDR1 is KGHDR and CDR2 is SFDVKD. V lost 2 bases, J lost 8 bases, and 2 bases stayed unmatched. The CDR3 sequence: CATSDWSGSTQYF. The DNA for the CDR3 is TGTGCCACCAGTGATTGGAGCGGGAGTACGCAGTATTTT.